Given below is one T cell receptor beta chain in context. The target antigen is unknown. This record comes from a study of OX40 agonist ivuxolimab in advanced cancers. Study-level information: People in dose escalation had one of these cancers: hepatocellular carcinoma, melanoma, renal cell or head and neck cancer.

The V gene end was trimmed by 3 bases and the J gene end by 4 bases; junction bases not matched to a gene: 8. The germline V gene has CDR1 KGHSH and CDR2 LQKENI. The CDR3 is 15 amino acids. Study-level points and caveats: More expanded clones were seen, on average, in CD8+ T cells than in CD4+. Clonal expansion from baseline to week 6 occurred in both CD4+ and CD8+ T cells.

Data came from immunoSEQ multiplex PCR; TCRdb stores just in-frame clones and leaves some out. The sample includes around 65,000 clones, approximately 86% seen only once; the top ten take approximately 5.4%. This specimen was CD4+ or CD8+ T cells sorted from blood, taken in a trial of the OX40 agonist ivuxolimab. The source is an adult with an advanced solid tumor such as melanoma, head and neck, liver or kidney cancer. The gene calls are TRBV18 and TRBJ2-7; TRBD1 agrees at 8 bases. The CDR3 protein is CASSPGETGVYEQYF. Here the CDR3 DNA reads TGTGCCAGCTCACCGGGTGAGACAGGGGTATACGAGCAGTACTTC.